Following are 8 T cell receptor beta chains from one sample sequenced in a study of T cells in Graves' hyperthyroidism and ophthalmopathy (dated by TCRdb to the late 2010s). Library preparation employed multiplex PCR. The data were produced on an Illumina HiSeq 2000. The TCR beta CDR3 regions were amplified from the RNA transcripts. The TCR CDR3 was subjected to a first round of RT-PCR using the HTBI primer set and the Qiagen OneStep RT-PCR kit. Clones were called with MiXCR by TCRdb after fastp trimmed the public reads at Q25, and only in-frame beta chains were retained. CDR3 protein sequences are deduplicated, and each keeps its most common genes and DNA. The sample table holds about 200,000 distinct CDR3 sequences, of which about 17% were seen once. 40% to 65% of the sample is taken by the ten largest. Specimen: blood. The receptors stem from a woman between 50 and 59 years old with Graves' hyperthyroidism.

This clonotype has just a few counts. In nucleotides, the CDR3 is TGTGCCAGCAGCCAAGTGGGAGGCCCTGACACTGAAGCTTTCTTT. Translated, it gives CASSQVGGPDTEAFF. The chain combines TRBV4-2 with TRBJ1-1; no firm D call. The CDR3 covers 15 residues. Germline loops: CDR1 LGHNA, CDR2 YNFKEQ. V was trimmed by 1 base and J by 3 bases, leaving 12 bases between them.

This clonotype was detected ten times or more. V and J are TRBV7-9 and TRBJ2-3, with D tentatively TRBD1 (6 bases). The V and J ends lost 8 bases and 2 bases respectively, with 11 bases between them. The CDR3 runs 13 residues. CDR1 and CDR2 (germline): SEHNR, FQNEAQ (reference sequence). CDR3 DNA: TGTGCCAGCCGGGACACCTTCACAGATACGCAGTATTTT. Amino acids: CASRDTFTDTQYF.

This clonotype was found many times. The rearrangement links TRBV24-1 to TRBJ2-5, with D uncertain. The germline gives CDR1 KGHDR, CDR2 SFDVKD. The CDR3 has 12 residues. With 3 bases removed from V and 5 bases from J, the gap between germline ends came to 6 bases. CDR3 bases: TGTGCCACCAGTGATCCTGCGGAGACCCAGTACTTC. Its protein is CATSDPAETQYF.

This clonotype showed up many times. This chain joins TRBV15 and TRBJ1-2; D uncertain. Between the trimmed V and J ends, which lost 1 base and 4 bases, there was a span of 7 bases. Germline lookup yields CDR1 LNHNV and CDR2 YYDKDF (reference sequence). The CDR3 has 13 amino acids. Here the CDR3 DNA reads TGTGCCACCAGCAGAGGCAGCATCTATGGCTACACCTTC. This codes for CATSRGSIYGYTF. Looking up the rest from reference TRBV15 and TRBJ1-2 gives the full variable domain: DAMVIQNPRYQVTQFGKPVTLSCSQTLNHNVMYWYQQKSSQAPKLLFHYYDKDFNNEADTPDNFQSRRPNTSFCFLDIRSPGLGDTAMYLCATSRGSIYGYTFGSGTRLTVV.

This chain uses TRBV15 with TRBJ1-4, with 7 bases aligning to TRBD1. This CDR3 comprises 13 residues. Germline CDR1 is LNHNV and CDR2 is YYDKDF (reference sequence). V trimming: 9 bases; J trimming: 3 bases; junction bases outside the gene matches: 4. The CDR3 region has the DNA TGTGCCACTTCGGACAGGCCTAATGAAAAACTGTTTTTT. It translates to CATSDRPNEKLFF. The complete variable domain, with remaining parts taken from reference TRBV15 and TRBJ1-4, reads DAMVIQNPRYQVTQFGKPVTLSCSQTLNHNVMYWYQQKSSQAPKLLFHYYDKDFNNEADTPDNFQSRRPNTSFCFLDIRSPGLGDTAMYLCATSDRPNEKLFFGSGTQLSVL.

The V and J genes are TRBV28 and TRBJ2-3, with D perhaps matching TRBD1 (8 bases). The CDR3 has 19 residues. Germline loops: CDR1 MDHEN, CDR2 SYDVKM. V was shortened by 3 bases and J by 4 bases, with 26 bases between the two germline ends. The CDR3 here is CASSFLGSGGGSGSDTQYF. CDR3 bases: TGTGCCAGCAGTTTTCTTGGGTCAGGGGGCGGGAGTGGATCAGATACGCAGTATTTT.

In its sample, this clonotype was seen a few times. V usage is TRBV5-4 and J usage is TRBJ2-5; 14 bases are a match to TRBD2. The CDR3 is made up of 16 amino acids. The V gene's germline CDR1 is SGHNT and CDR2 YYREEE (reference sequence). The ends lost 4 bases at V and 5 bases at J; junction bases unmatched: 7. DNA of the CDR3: TGTGCCAGCAGCCGAGGGACTAGCGGGAGTAGCGAGACCCAGTACTTC. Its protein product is CASSRGTSGSSETQYF.

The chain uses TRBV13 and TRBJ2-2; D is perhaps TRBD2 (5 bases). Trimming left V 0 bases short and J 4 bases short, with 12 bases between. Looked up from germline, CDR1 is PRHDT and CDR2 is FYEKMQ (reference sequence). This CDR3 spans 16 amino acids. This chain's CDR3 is CASSLGEVSVTGELFF. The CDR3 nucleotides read TGTGCCAGCAGCTTAGGGGAGGTTAGCGTCACCGGGGAGCTGTTTTTT. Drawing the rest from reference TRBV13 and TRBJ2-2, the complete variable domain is AAGVIQSPRHLIKEKRETATLKCYPIPRHDTVYWYQQGPGQDPQFLISFYEKMQSDKGSIPDRFSAQQFSDYHSELNMSSLELGDSALYFCASSLGEVSVTGELFFGEGSRLTVL.